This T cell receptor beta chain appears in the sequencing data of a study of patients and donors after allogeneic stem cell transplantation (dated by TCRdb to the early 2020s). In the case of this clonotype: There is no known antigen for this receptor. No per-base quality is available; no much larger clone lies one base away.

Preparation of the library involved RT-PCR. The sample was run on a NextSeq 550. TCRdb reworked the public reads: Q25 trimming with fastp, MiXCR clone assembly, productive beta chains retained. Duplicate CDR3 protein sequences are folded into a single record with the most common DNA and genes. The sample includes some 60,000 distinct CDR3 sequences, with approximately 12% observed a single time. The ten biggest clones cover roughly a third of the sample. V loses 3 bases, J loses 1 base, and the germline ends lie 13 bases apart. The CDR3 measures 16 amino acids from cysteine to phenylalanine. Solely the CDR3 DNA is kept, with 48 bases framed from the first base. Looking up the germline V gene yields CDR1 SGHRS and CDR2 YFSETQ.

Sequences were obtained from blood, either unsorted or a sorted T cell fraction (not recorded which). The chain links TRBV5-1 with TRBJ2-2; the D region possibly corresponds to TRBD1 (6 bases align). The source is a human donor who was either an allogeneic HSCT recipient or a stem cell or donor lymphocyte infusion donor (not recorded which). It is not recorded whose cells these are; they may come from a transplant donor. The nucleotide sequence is TGCGCCAGCAGCTCGTTTGGGACACTGAACACCGGGGAGCTGTTTTTT. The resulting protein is CASSSFGTLNTGELFF. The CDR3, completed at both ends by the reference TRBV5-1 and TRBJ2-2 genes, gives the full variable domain KAGVTQTPRYLIKTRGQQVTLSCSPISGHRSVSWYQQTPGQGLQFLFEYFSETQRNKGNFPGRFSGRQFSNSRSEMNVSTLELGDSALYLCASSSFGTLNTGELFFGEGSRLTVL.